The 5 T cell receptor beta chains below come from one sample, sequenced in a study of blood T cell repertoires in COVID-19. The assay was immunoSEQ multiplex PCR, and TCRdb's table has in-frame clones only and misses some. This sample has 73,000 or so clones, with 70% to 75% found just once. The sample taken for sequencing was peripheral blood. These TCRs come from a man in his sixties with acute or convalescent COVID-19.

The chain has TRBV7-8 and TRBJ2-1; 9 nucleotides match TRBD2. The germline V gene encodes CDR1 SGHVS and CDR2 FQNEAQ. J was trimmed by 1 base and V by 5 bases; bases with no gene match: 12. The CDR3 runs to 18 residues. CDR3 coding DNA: TGTGCCAGCAGCCCCGGGACTAGCTACTCCTTTTCCTACAATGAGCAGTTCTTC. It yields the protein CASSPGTSYSFSYNEQFF. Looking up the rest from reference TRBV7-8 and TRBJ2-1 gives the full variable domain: GAGVSQSPRYKVAKRGQDVALRCDPISGHVSLFWYQQALGQGPEFLTYFQNEAQLDKSGLPSDRFFAERPEGSVSTLKIQRTQQEDSAVYLCASSPGTSYSFSYNEQFFGPGTRLTVL.

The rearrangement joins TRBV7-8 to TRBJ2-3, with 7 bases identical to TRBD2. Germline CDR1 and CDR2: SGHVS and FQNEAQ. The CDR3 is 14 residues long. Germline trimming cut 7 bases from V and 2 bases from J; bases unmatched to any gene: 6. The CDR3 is CASKRRGFTDTQYF. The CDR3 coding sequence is TGTGCCAGCAAAAGGCGGGGGTTCACAGATACGCAGTATTTT.

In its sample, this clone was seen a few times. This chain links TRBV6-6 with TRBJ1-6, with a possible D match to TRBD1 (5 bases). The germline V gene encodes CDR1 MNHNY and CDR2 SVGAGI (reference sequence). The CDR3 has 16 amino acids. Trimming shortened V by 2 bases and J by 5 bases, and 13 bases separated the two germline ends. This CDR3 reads CASSYGGRVNNSPLHF. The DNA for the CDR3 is TGTGCCAGCAGTTACGGTGGCAGGGTAAATAATTCACCCCTCCACTTT.

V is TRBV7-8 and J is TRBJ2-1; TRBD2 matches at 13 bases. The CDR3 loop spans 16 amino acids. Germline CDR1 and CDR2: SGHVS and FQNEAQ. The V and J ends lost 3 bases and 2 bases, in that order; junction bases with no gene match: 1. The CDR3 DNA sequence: TGTGCCAGCAGCTTCGGGACTAGCGGGACCTACAATGAGCAGTTCTTC. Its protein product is CASSFGTSGTYNEQFF.

The CDR3: CASSAGTGFREAFF. CDR3 DNA sequence: TGTGCCAGCAGCGCCGGGACAGGGTTCCGTGAAGCTTTCTTT. V usage is TRBV9 and J usage is TRBJ1-1; the match to TRBD1 covers 9 bases. Per germline, CDR1 SGDLS and CDR2 YYNGEE. V shed 3 bases, J shed 7 bases, and the junction held 7 bases outside the gene matches. CDR3 length: 14 residues.